This T cell receptor beta chain was identified during a study of siplizumab effects on memory and regulatory T cells. The CDR3 length is 14 residues. Deletions cut 3 bases from V and 4 bases from J, with 13 bases between. Germline CDR1 reads MNHNS; CDR2 reads SASEGT. About this clone: Its antigen is undetermined.

Around 100,000 TCR templates per sample were assayed. Sequenced by immunoSEQ multiplex PCR; TCRdb stores in-frame clones only, minus some. The table has 100,000 or so clones, 92% seen once. Study results and limitations: To unstimulated subsets, only a minor fraction of alloreactive clones could be mapped. Naive T cells looked more diverse than memory cells, and they looked like major contributors to the alloresponse.

This TCR was sampled from a human donor in good health. The chain is built from TRBV6-1 and TRBJ2-7; possible D gene TRBD2, 5 bases. The sample was non-Treg CD4+ T cells sorted from blood. The CDR3 sequence: CASSESGIAYEQYF. For the CDR3, the DNA is TGTGCCAGCAGTGAGTCCGGGATTGCTTACGAGCAGTACTTC.